This TCR beta chain stems from a study of beta chain features in type 1 diabetes. All of the isolated RNA was reverse transcribed, so expressed TCRB transcripts were sequenced. Repertoires were generated with immunoSEQ multiplex PCR, while TCRdb's copy carries only in-frame clones and drops some. The table lists approximately 15,000 clones, approximately 79% of them singletons, with roughly 0.33% in the top ten. General observations from the study: There was a moderate but significant shortening of TCRB CDR3s in all four CD4+ subsets of Type 1 diabetes patients. VDJ junctions in type 1 diabetes patients carried more deletions and fewer insertions. PCR might favor shorter templates, equally in patients and controls.

Note on this clone: Its specificity is unknown.

The CDR3 totals 14 residues. Between the trimmed V and J ends, which lost 7 bases and 4 bases, there was a span of 17 bases. CDR1 is SGHNT, CDR2 YYREEE, per germline (reference sequence). The clonotype was recovered from a woman in her late teens or twenties with type 1 diabetes. Material for sequencing was stem cell memory CD4+ T cells from blood. The chain uses TRBV5-4 and TRBJ1-2; no firm D call. The CDR3 region has the DNA TGTGCCAGCCGCCCGGCACGGACTAGCTATGGCTACACCTTC. This gives the protein CASRPARTSYGYTF.